This T cell receptor beta chain is drawn from a study of blood T cell repertoires in COVID-19. Only in-frame clones appear in the TCRdb table, and some are missing; sequencing was by immunoSEQ multiplex PCR. The table lists under 150,000 clones, 65% to 85% of them singletons. The CDR3 sequence is 15 residues long. Germline CDR1 is LNHNV and CDR2 is YYDKDF (reference sequence). Trimming took 1 base from V and 6 from J; bases not matched to a gene: 4. The chain has TRBV15 and TRBJ1-3, with 9 nucleotides matching TRBD1. This TCR came from an elderly woman with acute or convalescent COVID-19. The sample consisted of peripheral blood. The CDR3 nucleotides are TGTGCCACCAGCAGAGGGGGACAGGGAGAAAACACCATATATTTT. As protein: CATSRGGQGENTIYF.